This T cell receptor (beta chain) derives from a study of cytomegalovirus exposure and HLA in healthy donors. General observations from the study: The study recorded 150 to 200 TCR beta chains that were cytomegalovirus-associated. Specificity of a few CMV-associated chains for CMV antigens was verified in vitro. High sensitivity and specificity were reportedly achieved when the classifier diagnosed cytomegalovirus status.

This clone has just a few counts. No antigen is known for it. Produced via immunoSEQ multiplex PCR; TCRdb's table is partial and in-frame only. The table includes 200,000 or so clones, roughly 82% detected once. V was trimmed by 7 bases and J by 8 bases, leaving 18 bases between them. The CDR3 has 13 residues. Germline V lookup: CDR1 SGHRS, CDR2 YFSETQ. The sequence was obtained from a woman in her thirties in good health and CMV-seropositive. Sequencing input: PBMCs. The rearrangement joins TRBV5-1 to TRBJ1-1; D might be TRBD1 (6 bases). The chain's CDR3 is CASQLEQGSEAFF. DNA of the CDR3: TGCGCCAGCCAACTAGAACAGGGTTCCGAAGCTTTCTTT.